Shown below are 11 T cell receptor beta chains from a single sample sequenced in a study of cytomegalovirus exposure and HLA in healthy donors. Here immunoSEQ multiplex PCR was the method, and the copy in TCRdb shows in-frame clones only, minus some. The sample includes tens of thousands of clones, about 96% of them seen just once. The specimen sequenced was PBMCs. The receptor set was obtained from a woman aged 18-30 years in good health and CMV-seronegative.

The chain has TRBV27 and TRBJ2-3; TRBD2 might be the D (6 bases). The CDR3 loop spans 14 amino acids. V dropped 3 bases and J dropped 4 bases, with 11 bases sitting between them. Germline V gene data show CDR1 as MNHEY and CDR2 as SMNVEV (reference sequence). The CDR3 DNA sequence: TGTGCCAGCAGTTTGGGCGGGGCGGCAGATACGCAGTATTTT. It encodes CASSLGGAADTQYF.

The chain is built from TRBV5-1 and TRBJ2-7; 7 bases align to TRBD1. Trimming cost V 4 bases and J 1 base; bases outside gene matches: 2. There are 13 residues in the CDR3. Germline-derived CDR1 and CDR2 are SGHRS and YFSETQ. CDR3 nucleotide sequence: TGCGCCAGCAGCCGGGACAGATCCTACGAGCAGTACTTC. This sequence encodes CASSRDRSYEQYF.

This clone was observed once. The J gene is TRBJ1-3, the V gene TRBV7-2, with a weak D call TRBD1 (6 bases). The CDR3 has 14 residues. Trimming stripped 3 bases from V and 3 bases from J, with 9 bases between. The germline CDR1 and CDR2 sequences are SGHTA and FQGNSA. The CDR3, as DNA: TGTGCCAGCAGCTTGCGGGGGCTTGGAAACACCATATATTTT. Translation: CASSLRGLGNTIYF.

The CDR3 DNA follows: TGTGCCACCAGCAGAGCTGGACTAGCCAGGACGGGGGAGCAGTTCTTC. Encoded protein: CATSRAGLARTGEQFF. V is TRBV15 and J is TRBJ2-1; 8 bases are a match to TRBD2. This CDR3 has 16 amino acids. The germline V gene encodes CDR1 LNHNV and CDR2 YYDKDF (reference sequence). Losses at the gene ends were 1 base for V and 10 bases for J; bases not matched to a gene: 12.

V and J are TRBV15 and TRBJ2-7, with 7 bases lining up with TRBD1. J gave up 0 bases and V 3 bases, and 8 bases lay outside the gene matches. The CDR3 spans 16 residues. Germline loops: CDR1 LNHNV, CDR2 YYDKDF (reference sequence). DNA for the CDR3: TGTGCCACCAGCAGGGCCCCCGGGGACAGCTCCTACGAGCAGTACTTC. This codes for CATSRAPGDSSYEQYF.

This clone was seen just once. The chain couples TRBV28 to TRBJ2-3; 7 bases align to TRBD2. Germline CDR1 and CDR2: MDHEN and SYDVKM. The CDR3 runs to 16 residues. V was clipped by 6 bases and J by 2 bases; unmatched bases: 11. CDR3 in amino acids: CASSGLAEADTDTQYF. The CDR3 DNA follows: TGTGCCAGCAGCGGGCTAGCGGAGGCTGACACAGATACGCAGTATTTT.

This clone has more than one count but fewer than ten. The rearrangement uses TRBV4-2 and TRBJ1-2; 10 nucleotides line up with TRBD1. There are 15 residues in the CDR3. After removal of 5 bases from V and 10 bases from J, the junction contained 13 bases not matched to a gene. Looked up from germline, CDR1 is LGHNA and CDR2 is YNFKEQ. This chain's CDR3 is CASSTPARDRGHYTF. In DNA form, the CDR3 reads TGTGCCAGCAGCACCCCAGCCCGGGACAGGGGCCACTACACCTTC.

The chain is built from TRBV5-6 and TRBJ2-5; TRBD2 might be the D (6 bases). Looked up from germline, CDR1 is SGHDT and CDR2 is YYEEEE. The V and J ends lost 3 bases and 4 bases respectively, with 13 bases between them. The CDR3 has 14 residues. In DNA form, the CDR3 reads TGTGCCAGCAGCTCACCACTAGCCCCAGAGACCCAGTACTTC. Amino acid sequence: CASSSPLAPETQYF.

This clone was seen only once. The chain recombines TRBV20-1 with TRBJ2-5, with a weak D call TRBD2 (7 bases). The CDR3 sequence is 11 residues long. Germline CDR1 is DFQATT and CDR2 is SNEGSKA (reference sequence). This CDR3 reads CSPRGAETQYF. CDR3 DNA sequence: TGCAGCCCCCGGGGGGCGGAGACCCAGTACTTC.

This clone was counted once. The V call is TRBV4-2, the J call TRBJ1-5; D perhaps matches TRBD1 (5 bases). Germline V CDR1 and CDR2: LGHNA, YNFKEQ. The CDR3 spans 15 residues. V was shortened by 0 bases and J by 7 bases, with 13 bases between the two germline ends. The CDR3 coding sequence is TGTGCCAGCAGCCAAGATGGGGCAGGGTGGCAGCCCCAGCATTTT. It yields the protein CASSQDGAGWQPQHF.

The DNA for the CDR3 is TGTGCCATCGACAGGGGGGGAATGAACACTGAAGCTTTCTTT. It yields the protein CAIDRGGMNTEAFF. The J gene is TRBJ1-1, the V gene TRBV10-3; 9 bases line up with TRBD1. The CDR3 loop spans 14 amino acids. With V trimmed by 8 bases and J by 0 bases, 4 bases remained unmatched. The germline V gene has CDR1 ENHRY and CDR2 SYGVKD.